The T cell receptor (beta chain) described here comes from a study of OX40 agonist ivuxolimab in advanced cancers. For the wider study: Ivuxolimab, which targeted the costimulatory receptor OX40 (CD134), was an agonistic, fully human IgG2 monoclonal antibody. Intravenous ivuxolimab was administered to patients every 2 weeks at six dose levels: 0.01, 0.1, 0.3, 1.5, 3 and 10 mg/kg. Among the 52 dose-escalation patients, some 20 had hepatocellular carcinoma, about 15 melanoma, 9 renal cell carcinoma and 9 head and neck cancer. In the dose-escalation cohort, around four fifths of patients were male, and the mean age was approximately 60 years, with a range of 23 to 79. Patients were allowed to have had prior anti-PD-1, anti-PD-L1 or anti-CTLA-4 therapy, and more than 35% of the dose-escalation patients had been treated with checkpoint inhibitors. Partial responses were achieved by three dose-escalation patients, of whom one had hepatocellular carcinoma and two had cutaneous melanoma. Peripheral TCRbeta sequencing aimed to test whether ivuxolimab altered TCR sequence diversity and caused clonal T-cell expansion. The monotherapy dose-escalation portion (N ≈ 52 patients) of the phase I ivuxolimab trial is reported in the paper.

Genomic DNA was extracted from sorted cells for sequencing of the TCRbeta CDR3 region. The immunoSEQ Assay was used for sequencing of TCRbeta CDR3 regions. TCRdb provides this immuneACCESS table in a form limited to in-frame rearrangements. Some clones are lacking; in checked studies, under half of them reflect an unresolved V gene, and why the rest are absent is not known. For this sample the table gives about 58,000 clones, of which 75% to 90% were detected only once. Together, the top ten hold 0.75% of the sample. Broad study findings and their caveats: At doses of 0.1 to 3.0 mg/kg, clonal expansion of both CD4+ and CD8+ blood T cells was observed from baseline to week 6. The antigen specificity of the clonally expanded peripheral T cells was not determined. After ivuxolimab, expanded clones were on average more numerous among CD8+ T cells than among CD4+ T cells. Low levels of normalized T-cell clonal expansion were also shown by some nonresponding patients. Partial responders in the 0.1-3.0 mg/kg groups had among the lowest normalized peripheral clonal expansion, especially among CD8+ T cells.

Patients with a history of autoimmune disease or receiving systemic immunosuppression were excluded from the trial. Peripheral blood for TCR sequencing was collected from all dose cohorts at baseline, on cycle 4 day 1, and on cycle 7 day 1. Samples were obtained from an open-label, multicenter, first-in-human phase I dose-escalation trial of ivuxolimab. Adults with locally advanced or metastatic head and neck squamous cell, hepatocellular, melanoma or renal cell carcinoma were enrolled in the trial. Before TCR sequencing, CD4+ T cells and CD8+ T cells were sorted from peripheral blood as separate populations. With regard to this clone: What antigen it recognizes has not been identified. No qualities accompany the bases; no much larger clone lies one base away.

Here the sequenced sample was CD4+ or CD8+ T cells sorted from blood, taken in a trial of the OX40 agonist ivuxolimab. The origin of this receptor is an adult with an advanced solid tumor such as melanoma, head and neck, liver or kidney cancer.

The encoded CDR3 is CASSLGGTDTGSYTF. Here is the DNA: TGCGCCAGCAGCTTGGGCGGGACCGACACTGGGAGCTACACCTTC. The sequence links TRBV5-1 to TRBJ1-2; TRBD1 is a weak D gene call, 5 bases matching. CDR1 and CDR2, looked up from the germline V gene, are SGHRS and YFSETQ. At the junction V is shortened by 0 bases and J by 9 bases, with 18 bases in between. Including cysteine and phenylalanine, the CDR3 has 15 amino acids. The CDR3 DNA has 45 bases and is translated from base 1. Joined to the reference TRBV5-1 and TRBJ1-2 proteins, this CDR3 gives the full variable domain: KAGVTQTPRYLIKTRGQQVTLSCSPISGHRSVSWYQQTPGQGLQFLFEYFSETQRNKGNFPGRFSGRQFSNSRSEMNVSTLELGDSALYLCASSLGGTDTGSYTFGSGTRLTVV.